What follows are 5 T cell receptor beta chains derived from one specimen sequenced in a study of T-cell reconstitution after alpha-beta-depleted transplantation in children (dated by TCRdb to about 2016). The library was generated by PCR. The listed sequencing device is Illumina HiSeq 2500. TCR library preparation used molecular barcoding, with unique molecular identifiers applied to normalize quantification of the TCRbeta repertoire. TCRdb's own reprocessing of the public reads used fastp at Q25 and MiXCR and kept productive beta chains. Every CDR3 protein is listed once, alongside the most common genes and DNA of its rows. A total of some 600,000 distinct CDR3 sequences appear in this sample, 10% to 15% of them only once. About 2.2% of the sample rests with the top ten. The treatment or condition label corresponds to: allogeneic hematopoietic cell transplantation with graft depleted of TCRalphabeta T cells and CD19 B cells.

The sequenced sample was PBMCs, mostly from graft donor cells, obtained 360 days after TCRalphabeta/CD19-depleted stem cell transplant. These receptor sequences come from a male patient aged 5 to 17 who had a stem cell transplant for acute myeloid leukemia, so the T cells may come from the graft donor.

This clonotype has more than one count but fewer than ten. The chain has TRBV9 and TRBJ2-7; 9 nucleotides agree with TRBD2. The CDR3 loop spans 16 amino acids. Unmatched junction bases numbered 8, after V lost 3 bases and J lost 1 base. The germline gives CDR1 SGDLS, CDR2 YYNGEE. CDR3 loop: CASSAGRTSASYEQYF. CDR3 nucleotides: TGTGCCAGCAGCGCCGGTAGGACTAGCGCGTCCTACGAGCAGTACTTC.

This clonotype has at least ten counts. V is TRBV7-9 and J is TRBJ2-1, with TRBD2 identical over 12 bases. Trimming at V came to 2 bases and at J to 4 bases, leaving 9 bases not matched to a gene. This CDR3 region has 18 residues. CDR1 is SEHNR, CDR2 FQNEAQ, per germline (reference sequence). CDR3 sequence: CASSLPTSGRGGYNEQFF. The CDR3 coding sequence is TGTGCCAGCAGCTTACCGACTAGCGGGAGAGGGGGATACAATGAGCAGTTCTTC.

Concerning this clonotype itself: At one end the junction does not follow the germline gene, possibly because of a read error. This chain joins TRBV20-1 and TRBJ2-1; the match to TRBD2 covers 9 bases. The CDR3 covers 17 residues. Germline V CDR1 and CDR2: DFQATT, SNEGSKA (reference sequence). The CDR3 loop is CCARDLTSGPHYNEQFF. In DNA, the CDR3 is TGCTGTGCTAGAGATCTGACTAGCGGTCCTCACTACAATGAGCAGTTCTTC.

This clonotype was found many times. This rearrangement joins TRBV14 to TRBJ2-3, with D possibly being TRBD2 (6 bases). The CDR3 runs 19 residues. V shed 1 base and J shed 2 bases, with 22 bases lying between them. Germline-derived CDR1 and CDR2 are SGHDN and FVKESK. The CDR3: CASSQGPFGVGGDTDTQYF. For the CDR3, the DNA is TGTGCCAGCAGCCAAGGGCCCTTCGGAGTGGGAGGCGACACAGATACGCAGTATTTT.

This clonotype was seen only a few times. V and J are TRBV9 and TRBJ1-3, with D uncertain. Germline V lookup: CDR1 SGDLS, CDR2 YYNGEE. There are 18 residues in the CDR3. Trimming removed 0 bases from V and 0 bases from J, with 16 bases in between. The CDR3 is CASSVAPKTAYSGNTIYF. CDR3 nucleotide sequence: TGTGCCAGCAGCGTAGCACCCAAAACAGCGTACTCTGGAAACACCATATATTTT.